The 13 T cell receptor beta chains below all came from one sample that was sequenced in a study of shared T cell receptors in the human thymus (dated by TCRdb to the early 2020s). The method was the immunoSEQ multiplex PCR assay. TCRdb's version of the immuneACCESS table is confined to in-frame rearrangements and falls short of the full clone set. An unresolved V gene accounts for under half of the shortfall where checked; the remainder is of unknown origin. Here the sample has 600,000 to 900,000 clones; 80% to 90% occur a single time. More than 0.01% of the sample rests with the top ten. This same sample was also taken into another study, of human thymus T cells.

Sequencing used thymocytes. The source of these receptors is a girl less than two years old with a congenital heart defect. Donor details come from another sample of the same person, matched by shared clones.

This chain links TRBV29-1 with TRBJ1-2; D perhaps matches TRBD1 (5 bases). From germline, CDR1 is SQVTM and CDR2 ANQGSEA. The CDR3 is 15 residues long. The V gene lost 4 bases and the J gene lost 7 bases, with 22 bases spanning the gap. CDR3 sequence: CSVAPCGGMFLGYTF. CDR3 sequence (DNA): TGCAGCGTTGCCCCCTGTGGGGGGATGTTTCTTGGCTACACCTTC.

J is TRBJ1-2 and V is TRBV13, with 8 positions matching TRBD1. This CDR3 is built from 16 residues. Germline values: CDR1 PRHDT, CDR2 FYEKMQ (reference sequence). The ends lost 5 bases at V and 8 bases at J; junction bases unmatched: 16. This chain's CDR3 is CASSPGTGVLEGGYTF. DNA for the CDR3: TGTGCCAGCAGCCCTGGGACAGGAGTCCTCGAAGGAGGCTACACCTTC.

V gene TRBV7-8 combines with J gene TRBJ2-7; perhaps TRBD2 as D (6 bases). The CDR3 spans 16 residues. The germline V gene has CDR1 SGHVS and CDR2 FQNEAQ. Trimming removed 1 base at V and 3 bases at J, with 16 bases between. The CDR3 DNA reads TGTGCCAGCAGCTTAGGTTGGCGCGGGGCCAACTACGAGCAGTACTTC. Residues: CASSLGWRGANYEQYF. Full variable domain (rest looked up from reference TRBV7-8 and TRBJ2-7): GAGVSQSPRYKVAKRGQDVALRCDPISGHVSLFWYQQALGQGPEFLTYFQNEAQLDKSGLPSDRFFAERPEGSVSTLKIQRTQQEDSAVYLCASSLGWRGANYEQYFGPGTRLTVT.

The rearrangement uses TRBV12-5 and TRBJ2-7, with a possible D match to TRBD1 (6 bases). Trimming left V 3 bases short and J 3 bases short, with 12 bases between. Germline loops: CDR1 LGHNT, CDR2 FRNRAP. This CDR3 comprises 14 residues. In DNA, the CDR3 is TGTGCTAGTGGTTTACTCCCAGGGGTCTACGAGCAGTACTTC. Its protein is CASGLLPGVYEQYF. Looking up the rest from reference TRBV12-5 and TRBJ2-7 gives the full variable domain: DARVTQTPRHKVTEMGQEVTMRCQPILGHNTVFWYRQTMMQGLELLAYFRNRAPLDDSGMPKDRFSAEMPDATLATLKIQPSEPRDSAVYFCASGLLPGVYEQYFGPGTRLTVT.

The chain joins TRBV27 to TRBJ2-3; 11 bases match TRBD2. The J segment lost 7 bases and the V segment lost 8 bases, leaving 5 bases of the junction unmatched. CDR3 length: 13 amino acids. Germline V gene sequence: CDR1 MNHEY, CDR2 SMNVEV (reference sequence). The CDR3 reads CASGSGGANTQYF. The CDR3 nucleotides read TGTGCCAGCGGTAGCGGGGGGGCGAATACGCAGTATTTT.

In its sample, this clone was seen a few times. The chain couples TRBV7-2 to TRBJ1-1; the D is unclear. The CDR3 totals 15 residues. Germline V CDR1 and CDR2: SGHTA, FQGNSA. V shed 5 bases and J shed 3 bases, with 16 bases lying between them. CDR3 DNA sequence: TGTGCCAGCAGCCGCGCGGTGGGTGCCTACACTGAAGCTTTCTTT. It encodes CASSRAVGAYTEAFF.

The count of this clone is one. This chain uses TRBV4-1 with TRBJ1-5; D not certain. Germline assignment: CDR1 MGHRA and CDR2 YSYEKL. There are 16 residues in the CDR3. Trimming left V 3 bases short and J 2 bases short, with 14 bases between. CDR3 region: CASSQTGRLGNQPQHF. CDR3 DNA sequence: TGCGCCAGCAGCCAGACGGGAAGGTTGGGCAATCAGCCCCAGCATTTT.

The CDR3 loop reads CASSLRQRNTEAFF. The CDR3 bases are TGTGCCAGCAGTCTCAGACAGCGGAACACTGAAGCTTTCTTT. V usage is TRBV6-5 and J usage is TRBJ1-1; tentatively, D is TRBD1 (5 bases). Looked up from germline, CDR1 is MNHEY and CDR2 is SVGAGI. Trimming pared 5 bases from V and 1 base from J, leaving 11 bases between. The CDR3 is 14 amino acids.

This clone was detected only once. The chain combines TRBV6-1 with TRBJ1-5, with no clear D. This CDR3 spans 16 amino acids. V gave up 2 bases and J gave up 5 bases, with 16 bases separating them. The germline V gene has CDR1 MNHNS and CDR2 SASEGT. The CDR3, as DNA: TGTGCCAGCAGTGAAATGCTCGGGATAACATATCAGCCCCAGCATTTT. Protein sequence: CASSEMLGITYQPQHF.

The chain is built from TRBV5-1 and TRBJ2-1; the D is unclear. CDR1 is SGHRS and CDR2 is YFSETQ in the germline V gene. Trimming shortened V by 0 bases and J by 5 bases, and 21 bases separated the two germline ends. The CDR3 totals 18 residues. The CDR3 region is CASSLDPALTSRDNEQFF. The CDR3 DNA is TGCGCCAGCAGCTTGGACCCTGCGTTGACCTCTCGGGACAATGAGCAGTTCTTC.

This clone was picked up one time. The J gene is TRBJ1-2, the V gene TRBV7-2; no clear D. The CDR3 runs 15 residues. Germline CDR1 and CDR2: SGHTA and FQGNSA. The ends were cut back, 1 base at V and 2 bases at J, with 11 bases in the middle. CDR3 region: CASSLDGSANYGYTF. Written as DNA, the CDR3 is TGTGCCAGCAGCTTAGACGGCAGCGCAAACTATGGCTACACCTTC.

This chain joins TRBV5-4 and TRBJ2-5, with D possibly TRBD2 on 6 matching bases. Trimming pared 2 bases from V and 6 bases from J, leaving 14 bases between. CDR3 length equals 14 residues. Germline CDR1 SGHNT, CDR2 YYREEE (reference sequence). In DNA form, the CDR3 reads TGTGCCAGCAGCTTCCAATTCGCGGGGAAGACCCAGTACTTC. Its protein product is CASSFQFAGKTQYF. Using reference TRBV5-4 and TRBJ2-5 for the parts outside the CDR3, the full variable domain is ETGVTQSPTHLIKTRGQQVTLRCSSQSGHNTVSWYQQALGQGPQFIFQYYREEENGRGNFPPRFSGLQFPNYSSELNVNALELDDSALYLCASSFQFAGKTQYFGPGTRLLVL.

This clone was seen only a few times. The chain is built from TRBV12-5 and TRBJ1-1; no reliable D call. Trimming removed 4 bases from V and 3 bases from J, with 12 bases in between. CDR3 length: 14 residues. Germline CDR1 is LGHNT and CDR2 is FRNRAP. The CDR3 protein is CASGWAGPDTEAFF. The CDR3 DNA sequence: TGTGCTAGTGGTTGGGCAGGTCCTGACACTGAAGCTTTCTTT.